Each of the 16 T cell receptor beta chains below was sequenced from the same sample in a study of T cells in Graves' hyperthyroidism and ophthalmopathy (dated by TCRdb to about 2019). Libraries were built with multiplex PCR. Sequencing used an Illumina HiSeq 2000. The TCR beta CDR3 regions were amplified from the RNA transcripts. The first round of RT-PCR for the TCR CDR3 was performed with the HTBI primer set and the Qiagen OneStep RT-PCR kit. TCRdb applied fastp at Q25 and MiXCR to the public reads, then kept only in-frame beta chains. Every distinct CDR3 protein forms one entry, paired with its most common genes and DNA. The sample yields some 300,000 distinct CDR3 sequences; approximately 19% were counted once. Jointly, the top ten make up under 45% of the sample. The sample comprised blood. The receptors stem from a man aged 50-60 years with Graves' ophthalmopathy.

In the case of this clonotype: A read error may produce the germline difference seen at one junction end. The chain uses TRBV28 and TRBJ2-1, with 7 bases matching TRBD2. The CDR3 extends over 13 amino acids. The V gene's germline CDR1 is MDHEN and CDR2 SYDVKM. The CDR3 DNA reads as TGTGCCAGCAGAGCGGGGTACTACAATGAGCAGCTCTTC. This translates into CASRAGYYNEQLF. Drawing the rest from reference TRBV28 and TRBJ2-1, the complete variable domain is DVKVTQSSRYLVKRTGEKVFLECVQDMDHENMFWYRQDPGLGLRLIYFSYDVKMKEKGDIPEGYSVSREKKERFSLILESASTNQTSMYLCASRAGYYNEQLFGPGTRLTVL.

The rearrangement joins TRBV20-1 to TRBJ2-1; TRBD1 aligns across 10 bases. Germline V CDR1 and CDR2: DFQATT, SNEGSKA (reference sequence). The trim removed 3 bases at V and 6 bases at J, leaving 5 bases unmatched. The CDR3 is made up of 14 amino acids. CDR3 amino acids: CSASATGGVNEQFF. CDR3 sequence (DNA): TGCAGTGCTAGTGCGACAGGGGGCGTCAATGAGCAGTTCTTC.

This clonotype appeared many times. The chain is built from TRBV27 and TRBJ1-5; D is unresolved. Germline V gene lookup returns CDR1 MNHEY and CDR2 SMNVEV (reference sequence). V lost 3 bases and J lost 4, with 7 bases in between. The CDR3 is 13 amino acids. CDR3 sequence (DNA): TGTGCCAGCAGTTTCTTGGCTAATCAGCCCCAGCATTTT. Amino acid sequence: CASSFLANQPQHF.

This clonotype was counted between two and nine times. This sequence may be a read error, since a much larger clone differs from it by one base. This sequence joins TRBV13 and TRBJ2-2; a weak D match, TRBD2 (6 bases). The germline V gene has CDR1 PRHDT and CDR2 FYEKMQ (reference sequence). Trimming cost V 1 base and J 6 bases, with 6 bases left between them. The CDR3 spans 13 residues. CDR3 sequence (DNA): TGTGCCAGCAGCTTAGCGGGGGCCGGGGAGCTGTTTTTT. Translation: CASSLAGAGELFF.

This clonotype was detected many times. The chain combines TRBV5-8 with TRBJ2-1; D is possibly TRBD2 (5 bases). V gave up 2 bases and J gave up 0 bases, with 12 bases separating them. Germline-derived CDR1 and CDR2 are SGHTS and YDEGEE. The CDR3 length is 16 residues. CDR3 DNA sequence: TGTGCCAGCAGCTTTGAGCGGAGTAGCTCCTACAATGAGCAGTTCTTC. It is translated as CASSFERSSSYNEQFF.

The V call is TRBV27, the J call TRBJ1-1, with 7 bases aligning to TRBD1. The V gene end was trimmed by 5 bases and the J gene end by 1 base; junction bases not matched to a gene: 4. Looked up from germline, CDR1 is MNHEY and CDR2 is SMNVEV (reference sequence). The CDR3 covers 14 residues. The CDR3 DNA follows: TGTGCCAGCAGTGCCGACAGGGCGAACACTGAAGCTTTCTTT. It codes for CASSADRANTEAFF.

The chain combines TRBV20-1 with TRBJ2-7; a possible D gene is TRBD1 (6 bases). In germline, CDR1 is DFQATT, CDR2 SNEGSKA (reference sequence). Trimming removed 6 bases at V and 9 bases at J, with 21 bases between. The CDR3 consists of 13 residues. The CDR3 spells CSAAGVYSLSQYF. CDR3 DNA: TGCAGTGCAGCAGGGGTATATTCTTTGTCGCAGTACTTC.

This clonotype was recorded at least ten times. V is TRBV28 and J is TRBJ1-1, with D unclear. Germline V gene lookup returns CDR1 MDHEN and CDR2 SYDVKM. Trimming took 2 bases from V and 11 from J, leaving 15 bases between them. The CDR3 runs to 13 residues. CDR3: CASSLRQPPGAFF. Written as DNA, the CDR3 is TGTGCCAGCAGTTTACGGCAGCCTCCCGGCGCTTTCTTT.

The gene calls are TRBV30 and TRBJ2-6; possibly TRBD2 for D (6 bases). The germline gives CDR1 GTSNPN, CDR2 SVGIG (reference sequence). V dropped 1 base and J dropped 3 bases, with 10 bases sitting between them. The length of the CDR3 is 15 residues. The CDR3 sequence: CAWSAGGNGANVLTF. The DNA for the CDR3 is TGTGCCTGGAGTGCCGGGGGAAATGGGGCCAACGTCCTGACTTTC.

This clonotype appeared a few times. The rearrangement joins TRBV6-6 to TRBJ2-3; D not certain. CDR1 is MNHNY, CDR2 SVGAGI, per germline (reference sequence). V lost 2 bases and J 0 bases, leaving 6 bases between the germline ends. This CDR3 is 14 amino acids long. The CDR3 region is CASSYGFSTDTQYF. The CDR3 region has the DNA TGTGCCAGCAGTTACGGGTTTAGCACAGATACGCAGTATTTT.

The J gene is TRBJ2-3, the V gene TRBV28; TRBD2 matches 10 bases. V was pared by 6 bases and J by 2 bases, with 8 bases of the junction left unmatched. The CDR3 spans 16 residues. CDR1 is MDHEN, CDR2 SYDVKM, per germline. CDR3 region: CASRIGLAEPTDTQYF. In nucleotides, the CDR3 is TGTGCCAGCAGAATCGGACTAGCGGAACCCACAGATACGCAGTATTTT.

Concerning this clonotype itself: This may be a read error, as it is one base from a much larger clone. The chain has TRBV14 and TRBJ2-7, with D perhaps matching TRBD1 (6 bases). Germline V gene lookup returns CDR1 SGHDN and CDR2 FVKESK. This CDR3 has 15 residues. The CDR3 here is CASGQGGTGTYEQYF. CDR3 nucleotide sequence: TGTGCCAGCGGCCAAGGAGGTACAGGGACCTACGAGCAGTACTTC.

The CDR3 DNA sequence: TGTGCCACCAGGGACAGGGGCTACGAGCAGTACTTC. Protein product: CATRDRGYEQYF. The chain carries TRBV4-2 and TRBJ2-7; 10 nucleotides line up with TRBD1. Trimming took 10 bases from V and 3 from J; bases not matched to a gene: 3. This CDR3 contains 12 residues. Germline CDR1 reads LGHNA; CDR2 reads YNFKEQ.

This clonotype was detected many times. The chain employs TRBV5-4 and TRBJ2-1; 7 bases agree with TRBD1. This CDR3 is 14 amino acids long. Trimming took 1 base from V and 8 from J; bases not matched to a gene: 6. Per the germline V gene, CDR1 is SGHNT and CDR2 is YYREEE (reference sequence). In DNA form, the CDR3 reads TGTGCCAGCAGCTTGCGGGACAGTTCCCATGAGCAGTTCTTC. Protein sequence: CASSLRDSSHEQFF.

The CDR3 sequence: CASTEFGGAYNEQFF. For the CDR3, the DNA is TGTGCCAGTACAGAATTTGGGGGGGCCTACAATGAGCAGTTCTTC. This chain joins TRBV6-1 and TRBJ2-1, with TRBD2 identical over 7 bases. The trim removed 9 bases at V and 2 bases at J, leaving 10 bases unmatched. The CDR3 has 15 residues. Germline values: CDR1 MNHNS, CDR2 SASEGT.

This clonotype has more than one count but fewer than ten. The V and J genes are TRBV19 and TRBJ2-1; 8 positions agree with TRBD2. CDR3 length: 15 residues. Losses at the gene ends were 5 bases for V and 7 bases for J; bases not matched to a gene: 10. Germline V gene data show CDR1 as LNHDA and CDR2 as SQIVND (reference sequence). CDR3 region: CASSLLREVDNEQFF. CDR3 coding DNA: TGTGCCAGTAGTCTTCTGCGGGAGGTAGATAATGAGCAGTTCTTC.